This TCR beta chain was observed in a study of cytomegalovirus exposure and HLA in healthy donors. Turning to this clone: Its antigen is unknown.

Study observations and caveats: In vitro checks showed that a few CMV-associated chains really do target CMV antigens.

Produced via immunoSEQ multiplex PCR; TCRdb's table is partial and in-frame only. The table records under 200,000 clones, 86% of them present only once. Germline lookup yields CDR1 MNHNY and CDR2 SVGAGI (reference sequence). V trimming: 0 bases; J trimming: 9 bases; junction bases outside the gene matches: 2. The CDR3 loop spans 13 amino acids. This TCR derives from a woman aged 18 to 35 in good health and CMV-seronegative. Sequencing was done on a sample of PBMCs. The gene calls are TRBV6-6 and TRBJ2-1; TRBD2 aligns across 7 bases. The CDR3 DNA reads TGTGCCAGCAGTTACTCGAGGGAGGGTGAGCAGTTCTTC. Its translation: CASSYSREGEQFF.